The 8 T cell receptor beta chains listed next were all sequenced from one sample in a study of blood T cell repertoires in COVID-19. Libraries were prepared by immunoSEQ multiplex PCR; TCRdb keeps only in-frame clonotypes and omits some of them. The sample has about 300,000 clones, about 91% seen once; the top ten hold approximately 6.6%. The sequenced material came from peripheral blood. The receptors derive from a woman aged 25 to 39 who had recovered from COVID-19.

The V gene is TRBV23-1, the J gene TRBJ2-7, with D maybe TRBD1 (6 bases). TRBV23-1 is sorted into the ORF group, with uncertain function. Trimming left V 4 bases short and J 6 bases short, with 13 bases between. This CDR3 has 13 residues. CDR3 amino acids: CASSLGGQTEQYF. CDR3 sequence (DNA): TGCGCCAGCAGTCTTGGAGGACAGACCGAGCAGTACTTC.

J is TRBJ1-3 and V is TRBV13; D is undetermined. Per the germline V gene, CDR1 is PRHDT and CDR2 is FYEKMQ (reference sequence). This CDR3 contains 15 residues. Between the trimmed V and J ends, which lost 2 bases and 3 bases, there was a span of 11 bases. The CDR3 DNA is TGTGCCAGCAGCTTAAGAGGGCTAAATGGAAACACCATATATTTT. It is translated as CASSLRGLNGNTIYF.

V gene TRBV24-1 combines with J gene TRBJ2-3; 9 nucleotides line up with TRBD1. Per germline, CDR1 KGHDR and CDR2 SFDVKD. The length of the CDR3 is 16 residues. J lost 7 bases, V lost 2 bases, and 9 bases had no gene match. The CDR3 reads CATSDSSQGAGNTQYF. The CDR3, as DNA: TGTGCCACCAGTGATTCATCACAGGGGGCTGGGAATACGCAGTATTTT.

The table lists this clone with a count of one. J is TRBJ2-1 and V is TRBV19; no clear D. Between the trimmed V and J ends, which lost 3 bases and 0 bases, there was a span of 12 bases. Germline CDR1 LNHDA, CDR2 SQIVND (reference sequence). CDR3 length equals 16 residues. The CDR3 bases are TGTGCCAGTAGTATCGGTTTCCCTAGCTCCTACAATGAGCAGTTCTTC. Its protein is CASSIGFPSSYNEQFF.

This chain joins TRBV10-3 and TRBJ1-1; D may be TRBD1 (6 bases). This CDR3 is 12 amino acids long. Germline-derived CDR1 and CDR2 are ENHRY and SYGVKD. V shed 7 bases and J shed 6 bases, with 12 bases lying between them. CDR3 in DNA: TGTGCCATCACAGACGAGGGGGCTGAAGCTTTCTTT. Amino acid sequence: CAITDEGAEAFF.

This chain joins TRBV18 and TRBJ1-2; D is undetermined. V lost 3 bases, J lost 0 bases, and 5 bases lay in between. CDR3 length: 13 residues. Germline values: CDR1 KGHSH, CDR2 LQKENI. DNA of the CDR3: TGTGCCAGCTCACCCCCCTCTAACTATGGCTACACCTTC. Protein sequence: CASSPPSNYGYTF. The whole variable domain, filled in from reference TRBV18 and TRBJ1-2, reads NAGVMQNPRHLVRRRGQEARLRCSPMKGHSHVYWYRQLPEEGLKFMVYLQKENIIDESGMPKERFSAEFPKEGPSILRIQQVVRGDSAAYFCASSPPSNYGYTFGSGTRLTVV.

CDR3 DNA sequence: TGTGCCAGTGGAGGGACTTTCAATCAGCCCCAGCATTTT. Residues: CASGGTFNQPQHF. J is TRBJ1-5 and V is TRBV19, with D perhaps TRBD1 (5 bases). This CDR3 comprises 13 residues. The V end lost 8 bases, the J end lost 3 bases, and 11 bases lay between the germline ends. The germline V gene encodes CDR1 LNHDA and CDR2 SQIVND (reference sequence). The full variable domain, completed using reference TRBV19 and TRBJ1-5, is DGGITQSPKYLFRKEGQNVTLSCEQNLNHDAMYWYRQDPGQGLRLIYYSQIVNDFQKGDIAEGYSVSREKKESFPLTVTSAQKNPTAFYLCASGGTFNQPQHFGDGTRLSIL.

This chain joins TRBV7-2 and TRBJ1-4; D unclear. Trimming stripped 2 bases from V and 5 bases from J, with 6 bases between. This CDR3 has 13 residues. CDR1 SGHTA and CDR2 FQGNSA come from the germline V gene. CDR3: CASSLSGNEKLFF. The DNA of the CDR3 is TGTGCCAGCAGCTTATCGGGGAATGAAAAACTGTTTTTT.